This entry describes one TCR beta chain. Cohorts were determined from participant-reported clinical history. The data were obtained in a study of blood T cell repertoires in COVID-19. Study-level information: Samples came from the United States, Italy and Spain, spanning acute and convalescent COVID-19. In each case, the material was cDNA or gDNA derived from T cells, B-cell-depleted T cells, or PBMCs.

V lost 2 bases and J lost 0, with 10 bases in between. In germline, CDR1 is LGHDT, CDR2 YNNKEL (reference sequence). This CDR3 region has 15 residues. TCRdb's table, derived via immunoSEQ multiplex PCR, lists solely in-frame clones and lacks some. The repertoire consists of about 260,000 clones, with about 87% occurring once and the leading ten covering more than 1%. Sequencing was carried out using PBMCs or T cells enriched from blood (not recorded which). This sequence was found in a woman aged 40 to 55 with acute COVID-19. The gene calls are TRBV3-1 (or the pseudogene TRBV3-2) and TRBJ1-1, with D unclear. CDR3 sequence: CASSQRAPLNTEAFF. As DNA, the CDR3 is TGTGCCAGCAGCCAAAGAGCGCCCTTGAACACTGAAGCTTTCTTT.